The clone carrying this T cell receptor beta chain was seen at least ten times. Antigen specificity is unknown. The TCR beta CDR3 regions underwent amplification using RNA transcripts as the source. An initial round of RT-PCR targeting the TCR CDR3 relied on the HTBI primer set. TCRdb re-derived calls from the multiplex PCR reads in MiXCR, one entry per CDR3 protein. This table holds hundreds of thousands of distinct CDR3 sequences, 16% found once. V gave up 1 base and J gave up 4 bases; unmatched junction bases: 9. The CDR3 is 17 residues long. CDR1 and CDR2 from the germline V gene are LGHDT and YNNKEL (reference sequence). For Graves' hyperthyroidism to be stable, ophthalmopathy could not progress within 18 months. This entry is derived from a study of T cells in Graves' hyperthyroidism and ophthalmopathy. Across the study: Peripheral blood was obtained at initial diagnosis, preceding any treatment. Study results and limitations: Within blood appeared most thyroid clonotypes that had expanded above 0.001.

This TCR came from a woman younger than 35 with Graves' hyperthyroidism. Sequenced sample: blood. The chain uses TRBV3-1 and TRBJ2-7, with 11 bases that match TRBD2. CDR3 nucleotide sequence: TGTGCCAGCAGCCAAGCGCGGGGGGGACTAGCGGTATACGAGCAGTACTTC. This codes for CASSQARGGLAVYEQYF.